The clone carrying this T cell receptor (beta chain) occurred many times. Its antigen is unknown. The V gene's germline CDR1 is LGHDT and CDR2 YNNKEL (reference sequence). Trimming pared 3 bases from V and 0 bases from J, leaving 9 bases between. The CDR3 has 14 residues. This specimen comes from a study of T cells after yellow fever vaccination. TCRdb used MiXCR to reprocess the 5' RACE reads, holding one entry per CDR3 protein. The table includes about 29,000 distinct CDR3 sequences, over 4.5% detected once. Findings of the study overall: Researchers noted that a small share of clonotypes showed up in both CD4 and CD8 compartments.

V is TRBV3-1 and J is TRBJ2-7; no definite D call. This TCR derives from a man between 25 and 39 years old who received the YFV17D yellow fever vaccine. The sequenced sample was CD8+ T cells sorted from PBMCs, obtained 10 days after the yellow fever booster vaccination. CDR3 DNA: TGTGCCAGCAGCCACGAGGTTCTCTCCTACGAGCAGTACTTC. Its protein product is CASSHEVLSYEQYF.